The 9 T cell receptor beta chains below come from one sample, sequenced in a study of post-analysis software for immune sequencing data. These TCRs are of unknown antigen specificity. Study-level findings and limits: About 5 TRBV segments, including TRBV5-6, TRBV5-1 and TRBV20-1, were more frequent in patients than controls.

Included in the TCR beta cDNA libraries were unique molecular identifiers. TCRdb fed the PCR reads into MiXCR, producing one record per CDR3 protein. The sample lists 350,000 to 450,000 distinct CDR3 sequences, about a third seen once, with roughly 12% in the top ten. Specimen: blood. The receptors were gathered from a girl aged 5 to 17 with multiple sclerosis.

The chain has TRBV10-3 and TRBJ2-1, with no clear D. Germline lookup yields CDR1 ENHRY and CDR2 SYGVKD. The CDR3 has 12 amino acids. The V and J ends lost 8 bases and 6 bases respectively, with 11 bases between them. The CDR3 loop reads CAILVPPNEQFF. As DNA, the CDR3 is TGTGCCATCTTAGTCCCTCCCAATGAGCAGTTCTTC.

In the case of this clonotype: A read error may account for a junction end that differs from germline. V and J are TRBV24-1 and TRBJ2-7; D gene unclear. The germline CDR1 and CDR2 sequences are KGHDR and SFDVKD. CDR3 length: 15 residues. The CDR3, as DNA: TGTGCCACCAGTGCTTCAGTTGCAGGCTCCTGCGAGCAGTACTTC. Protein product: CATSASVAGSCEQYF.

This clonotype came up a few times. J is TRBJ2-7 and V is TRBV28; a possible D gene is TRBD2 (5 bases). Germline-derived CDR1 and CDR2 are MDHEN and SYDVKM. V lost 5 bases to trimming and J lost 0 bases, with 17 bases between them. The CDR3 length is 16 residues. The CDR3 coding sequence is TGTGCCAGCAGTCCCTCTAGGCGGAGGAGCTCCTACGAGCAGTACTTC. Its protein is CASSPSRRRSSYEQYF.

Ten or more counts support this clonotype. This chain joins TRBV29-1 and TRBJ2-5; D may correspond to TRBD1 or TRBD2 (5 bases each). The CDR3 loop spans 14 amino acids. Deletions cut 3 bases from V and 5 bases from J, with 16 bases between. Per germline, CDR1 SQVTM and CDR2 ANQGSEA. This CDR3 reads CSVEVSGSGETQYF. The CDR3 DNA reads TGCAGCGTTGAGGTTTCAGGGAGTGGCGAGACCCAGTACTTC.

This clonotype has ten or more counts. The chain combines TRBV3-1 with TRBJ2-7; D not certain. This CDR3 spans 13 amino acids. V lost 1 base to trimming and J lost 2 bases, with 6 bases between them. Germline assignment: CDR1 LGHDT and CDR2 YNNKEL (reference sequence). The CDR3 region is CASSQGLAYEQYF. CDR3 DNA sequence: TGTGCCAGCAGCCAAGGTCTAGCCTACGAGCAGTACTTC.

In its sample, this clonotype was seen a few times. This chain links TRBV20-1 with TRBJ2-1; 13 nucleotides line up with TRBD2. V dropped 3 bases and J dropped 9; count of bases not matched to a gene: 11. Germline V lookup: CDR1 DFQATT, CDR2 SNEGSKA (reference sequence). This CDR3 has 16 amino acids. The CDR3 loop is CSARAPTSGGAGEQFF. As DNA, the CDR3 is TGCAGTGCTAGGGCACCTACTAGCGGGGGGGCGGGTGAGCAGTTCTTC.

In its sample, this clonotype was seen once. The chain uses TRBV28 and TRBJ2-3; D is unclear. Germline lookup yields CDR1 MDHEN and CDR2 SYDVKM. V was cut by 3 bases and J by 4 bases, with 5 bases left in between. The CDR3 spans 12 residues. CDR3 sequence reads: CASSFPPDTQYF. The CDR3 nucleotides read TGTGCCAGCAGTTTTCCCCCAGATACGCAGTATTTT.

The chain combines TRBV5-1 with TRBJ1-2, with 7 bases identical to TRBD1. Losses at the gene ends were 2 bases for V and 7 bases for J; bases not matched to a gene: 5. The CDR3 loop spans 13 amino acids. Per the germline V gene, CDR1 is SGHRS and CDR2 is YFSETQ. The CDR3 region has the DNA TGCGCCAGCAGCTTCAGGGGGGCAAGTGGCTACACCTTC. Translation gives CASSFRGASGYTF. Full variable domain (remainder filled in from reference TRBV5-1 and TRBJ1-2): KAGVTQTPRYLIKTRGQQVTLSCSPISGHRSVSWYQQTPGQGLQFLFEYFSETQRNKGNFPGRFSGRQFSNSRSEMNVSTLELGDSALYLCASSFRGASGYTFGSGTRLTVV.

The chain has TRBV6-5 and TRBJ2-3; D is uncertain. V lost 1 base and J lost 2, with 7 bases in between. The CDR3 extends over 14 amino acids. Germline CDR1 MNHEY, CDR2 SVGAGI. The CDR3 DNA reads as TGTGCCAGCAGTTACTTGACGTCCACAGATACGCAGTATTTT. It encodes CASSYLTSTDTQYF.